One sample yielded the 5 T cell receptor beta chains listed below, sequenced in a study of identical twins. TCRdb fed the 5' RACE reads into MiXCR, producing one record per CDR3 protein. The profile covers 500,000 to 700,000 distinct CDR3 sequences, with 7.1% appearing a single time and around 1.6% taken by the ten largest. The same specimen was also included in a second study, on yellow fever vaccine responses in identical twins.

Sequencing was done on a sample of PBMCs. The receptor source for this set is a woman between 18 and 30 years old in good health.

The chain uses TRBV7-9 and TRBJ2-7, with D perhaps TRBD2 (6 bases). This CDR3 contains 14 residues. Looked up from germline, CDR1 is SEHNR and CDR2 is FQNEAQ (reference sequence). Trimming pared 1 base from V and 6 bases from J, leaving 13 bases between. DNA for the CDR3: TGTGCCAGCAGCTTAGAAGGAGGGATTGGCGAGCAGTACGTC. Its translation is CASSLEGGIGEQYV.

The chain joins TRBV5-1 to TRBJ2-5; no firm D call. The V gene lost 2 bases and the J gene lost 1 base, with 9 bases spanning the gap. The CDR3 extends over 14 amino acids. Looked up from germline, CDR1 is SGHRS and CDR2 is YFSETQ. The CDR3 nucleotides read TGCGCCAGCAGCTTTGCAGCGTCCCAAGAGACCCAGTACTTC. It yields the protein CASSFAASQETQYF.

This clonotype occurred many times. The chain combines TRBV12-3 or TRBV12-4 with TRBJ1-4; 7 bases agree with TRBD1. The V and J ends lost 6 bases and 9 bases, in that order; junction bases with no gene match: 1. The CDR3 is 11 residues long. The CDR3 reads CASRQGQKLFF. The CDR3 DNA is TGTGCCAGCAGACAGGGGCAAAAACTGTTTTTT.

This clonotype was picked up a small number of times. V and J are TRBV6-4 and TRBJ1-1; D is perhaps TRBD1 (5 bases). Trimming took 6 bases from V and 2 from J, leaving 13 bases between them. Germline CDR1 and CDR2: MRHNA and SNTAGT. This CDR3 has 14 residues. The CDR3 sequence: CASSAPTENTEAFF. CDR3 sequence (DNA): TGTGCCAGCAGCGCCCCGACAGAAAACACTGAAGCTTTCTTT.

The table lists this clonotype with a few counts. This chain connects TRBV29-1 to TRBJ2-1; D gene uncertain. This CDR3 has 13 residues. V was trimmed by 5 bases and J by 4 bases, leaving 12 bases between them. Germline CDR1 is SQVTM and CDR2 is ANQGSEA. This chain's CDR3 is CSVQTGRYNEQFF. DNA of the CDR3: TGCAGCGTTCAAACCGGGCGGTACAATGAGCAGTTCTTC.